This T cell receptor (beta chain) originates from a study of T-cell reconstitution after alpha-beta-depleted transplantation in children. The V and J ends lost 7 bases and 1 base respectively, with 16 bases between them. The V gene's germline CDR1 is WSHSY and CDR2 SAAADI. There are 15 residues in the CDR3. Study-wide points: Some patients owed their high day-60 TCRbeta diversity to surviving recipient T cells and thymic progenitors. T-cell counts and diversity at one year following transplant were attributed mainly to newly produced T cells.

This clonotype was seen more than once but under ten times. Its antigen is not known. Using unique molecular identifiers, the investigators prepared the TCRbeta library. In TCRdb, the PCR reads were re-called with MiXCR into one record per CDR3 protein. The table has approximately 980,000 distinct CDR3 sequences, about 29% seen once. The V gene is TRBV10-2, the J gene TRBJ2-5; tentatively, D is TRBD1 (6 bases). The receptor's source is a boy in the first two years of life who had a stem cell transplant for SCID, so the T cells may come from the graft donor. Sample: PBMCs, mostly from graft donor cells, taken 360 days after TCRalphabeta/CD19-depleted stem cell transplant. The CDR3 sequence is CASNEQGVGQETQYF. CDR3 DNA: TGCGCCAGCAATGAACAGGGAGTGGGCCAAGAGACCCAGTACTTC.